One T cell receptor (beta chain) is described in this entry. The sample belongs to a study of blood T cell repertoires in COVID-19. Looking at the study overall: From T cells, B-cell-depleted T cells, or PBMCs came the material, which was cDNA or gDNA.

Germline loops: CDR1 LNHDA, CDR2 SQIVND (reference sequence). V gave up 5 bases and J gave up 4 bases; unmatched junction bases: 6. The CDR3 has 14 amino acids. Original processing methods: The authors estimated nucleated cell counts from reference gene primer amplification. Sequencing used immunoSEQ multiplex PCR; TCRdb keeps in-frame clones, though not all of them. Clone size and V and J calls were adopted from that table, with D and trimming inferred from the DNA. The sample carries some 140,000 clones, around 80% recorded once. The sequence derives from a human donor in a cohort sampled during active COVID-19. The specimen was peripheral blood. The V gene is TRBV19, the J gene TRBJ2-7; 9 bases are a match to TRBD1. The CDR3 spells CASSARTGAYEQYF. CDR3 bases: TGTGCCAGTAGTGCCAGGACAGGGGCGTACGAGCAGTACTTC.